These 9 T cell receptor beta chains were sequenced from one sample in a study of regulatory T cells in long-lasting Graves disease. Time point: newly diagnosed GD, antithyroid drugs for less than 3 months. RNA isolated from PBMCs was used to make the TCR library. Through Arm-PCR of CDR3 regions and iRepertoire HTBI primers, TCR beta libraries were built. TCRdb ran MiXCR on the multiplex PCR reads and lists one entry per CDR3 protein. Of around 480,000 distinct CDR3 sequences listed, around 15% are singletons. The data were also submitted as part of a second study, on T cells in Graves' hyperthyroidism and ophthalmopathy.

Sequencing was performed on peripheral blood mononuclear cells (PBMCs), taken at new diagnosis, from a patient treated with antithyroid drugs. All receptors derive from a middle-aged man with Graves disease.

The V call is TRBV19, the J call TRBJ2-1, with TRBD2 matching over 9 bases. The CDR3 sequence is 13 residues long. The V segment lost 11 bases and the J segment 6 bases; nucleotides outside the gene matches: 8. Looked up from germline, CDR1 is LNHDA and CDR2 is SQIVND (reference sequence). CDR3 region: CAGKSSGSNEQFF. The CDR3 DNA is TGTGCCGGTAAAAGTAGCGGGAGCAATGAGCAGTTCTTC.

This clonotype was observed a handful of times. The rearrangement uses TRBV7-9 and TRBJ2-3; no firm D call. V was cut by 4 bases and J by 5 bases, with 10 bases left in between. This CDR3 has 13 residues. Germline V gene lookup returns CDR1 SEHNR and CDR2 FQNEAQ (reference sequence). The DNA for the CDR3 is TGTGCCAGCAGCTACCGAGACGTAGATACGCAGTATTTT. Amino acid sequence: CASSYRDVDTQYF.

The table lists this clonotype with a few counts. CDR3 DNA: TGTGCCAGCAGCTTCGCGGGAGGTTGGTCCTACAATGAGCAGTTCTTC. Its translation is CASSFAGGWSYNEQFF. This chain links TRBV7-9 with TRBJ2-1; 8 bases are a match to TRBD2. The CDR3 totals 16 residues. Germline V gives CDR1 SEHNR, CDR2 FQNEAQ (reference sequence). Unmatched junction bases numbered 5, after V lost 3 bases and J lost 1 base.

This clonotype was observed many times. The CDR3: CASSADLAASSYEQYF. The DNA for the CDR3 is TGTGCCAGCAGCGCCGATCTAGCGGCTTCTTCCTACGAGCAGTACTTC. The chain joins TRBV7-2 to TRBJ2-7; 7 bases agree with TRBD2. Germline assignment: CDR1 SGHTA and CDR2 FQGNSA. Trimming at V came to 5 bases and at J to 1 base, leaving 11 bases not matched to a gene. This CDR3 has 16 amino acids.

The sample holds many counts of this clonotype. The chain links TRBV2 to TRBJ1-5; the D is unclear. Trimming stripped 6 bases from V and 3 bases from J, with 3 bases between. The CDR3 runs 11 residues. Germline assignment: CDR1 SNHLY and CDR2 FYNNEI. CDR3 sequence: CASRLNQPQHF. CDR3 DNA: TGTGCCAGCAGGCTCAATCAGCCCCAGCATTTT.

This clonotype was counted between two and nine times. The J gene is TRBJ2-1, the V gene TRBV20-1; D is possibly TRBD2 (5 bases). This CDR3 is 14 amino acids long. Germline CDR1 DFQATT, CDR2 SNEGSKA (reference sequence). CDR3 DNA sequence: TGCAGCGCCGGGCCCGCGGGCGTATCGAATGAGCAGTTCTTC. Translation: CSAGPAGVSNEQFF.

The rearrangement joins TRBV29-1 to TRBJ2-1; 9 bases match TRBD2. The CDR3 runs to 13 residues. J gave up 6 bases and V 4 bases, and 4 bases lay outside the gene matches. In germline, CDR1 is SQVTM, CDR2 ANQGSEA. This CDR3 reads CSVGLLAGNEQFF. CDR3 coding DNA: TGCAGCGTTGGGTTACTAGCGGGCAATGAGCAGTTCTTC.

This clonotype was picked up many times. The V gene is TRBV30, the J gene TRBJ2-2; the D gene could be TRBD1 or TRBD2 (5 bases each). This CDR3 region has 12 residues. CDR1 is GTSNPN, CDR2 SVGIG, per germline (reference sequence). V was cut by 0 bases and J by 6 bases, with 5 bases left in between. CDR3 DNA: TGTGCCTGGAGTGTGGGGGCCGGGGAGCTGTTTTTT. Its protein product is CAWSVGAGELFF.

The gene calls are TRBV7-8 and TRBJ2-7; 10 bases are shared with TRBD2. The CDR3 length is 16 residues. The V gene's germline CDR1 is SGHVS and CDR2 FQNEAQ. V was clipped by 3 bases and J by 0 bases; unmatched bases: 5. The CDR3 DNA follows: TGTGCCAGCAGCTTCCTGACTAGCGGGTCCTCCTACGAGCAGTACTTC. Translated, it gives CASSFLTSGSSYEQYF.